Below, one TCR beta chain is given with its context. The data were taken from a study of T cell responses to AZD1222 COVID-19 vaccine. Assay used: immunoSEQ multiplex PCR; TCRdb lists only in-frame clones, some missing. The table shows approximately 190,000 clones, with about 90% occurring only once. Germline V gene sequence: CDR1 KGHDR, CDR2 SFDVKD. V was pared by 5 bases and J by 4 bases, with 13 bases between. The CDR3 covers 15 residues. The specimen was peripheral blood, collected on day 0 of MenACWY control vaccination. The V gene is TRBV24-1, the J gene TRBJ2-2, with D tentatively TRBD1 (6 bases). The sequence came from an adult in good health. The DNA of the CDR3 is TGTGCCACCAGTGGCACAGGGTGGAGCACCGGGGAGCTGTTTTTT. The encoded protein is CATSGTGWSTGELFF.